These 10 T cell receptor beta chains were sequenced from one sample in a study of CD8+CD57+ T cells in acquired aplastic anemia. Genomic DNA acted as the template from which TCR beta VDJ combination and CDR3 sequence profiling were carried out. TCRdb re-called the reads with MiXCR, one entry per CDR3 protein. The sample lists about 470,000 distinct CDR3 sequences, around a third occurring once. Sequencing was done on patients that had shown CD8+CD57+ cell expansion by flow cytometry. The sample was sorted CD4+, CD8+, or CD8+CD57+ T cells (not recorded which) from PBMCs. These receptors were obtained from a human donor with aplastic anemia.

The genes are TRBV6-1 and TRBJ2-7; D is unclear. Trimming left V 2 bases short and J 3 bases short, with 14 bases between. The CDR3 covers 15 residues. Germline assignment: CDR1 MNHNS and CDR2 SASEGT. The CDR3 bases are TGTGCCAGCAGTGAAAGCCTCTTGGACGGCTACGAGCAGTACTTC. It translates to CASSESLLDGYEQYF.

This clonotype was detected only a few times. The genes are TRBV9 and TRBJ2-5; 8 nucleotides match TRBD1. Germline values: CDR1 SGDLS, CDR2 YYNGEE. V shed 0 bases, J shed 5 bases, and the junction held 6 bases outside the gene matches. The length of the CDR3 is 15 residues. The CDR3 spells CASSVEGPGGETQYF. CDR3 bases: TGTGCCAGCAGCGTAGAGGGCCCAGGGGGCGAGACCCAGTACTTC.

Concerning this clonotype: The junction differs from germline at one of its ends, possibly a read error. The chain employs TRBV7-3 and TRBJ2-7; D is undetermined. This CDR3 region has 15 residues. The germline gives CDR1 SGHTA, CDR2 FQGTGA. CDR3: CANSRNPNSSYEQYF. As DNA, the CDR3 is TGTGCCAACAGCCGAAACCCTAACTCATCCTACGAGCAGTACTTC.

In DNA form, the CDR3 reads TGTGCCAGCAGTTTAGTCGGGACAGGGAAACGCGAGCAGTACTTC. This encodes CASSLVGTGKREQYF. The chain joins TRBV25-1 to TRBJ2-7; 9 nucleotides agree with TRBD1. The junction had 11 bases not matched to a gene; V was cut back by 5 bases and J by 6 bases. This CDR3 contains 15 residues. Germline V gene sequence: CDR1 MGHDK, CDR2 SYGVNS.

This clonotype has just a few counts. The V call is TRBV4-2, the J call TRBJ1-3; TRBD1 agrees at 12 bases. V lost 1 base and J lost 11; bases outside the gene matches: 18. The CDR3 is made up of 19 amino acids. The germline V gene has CDR1 LGHNA and CDR2 YNFKEQ. Here the CDR3 DNA reads TGTGCCAGCAGCCAAGTTCTCGGGGGCCGGGACAGGGGGCTTTTACCCATATATTTT. This translates into CASSQVLGGRDRGLLPIYF.

DNA for the CDR3: TGTGCCAGCAGCTTGGGGACAGGGGGCCTTGAGACCCAGTACTTC. It codes for CASSLGTGGLETQYF. The V gene is TRBV7-7, the J gene TRBJ2-5, with 12 bases lining up with TRBD1. Germline values: CDR1 SSHAT, CDR2 FNYEAQ (reference sequence). After removal of 3 bases from V and 5 bases from J, the junction contained 4 bases not matched to a gene. CDR3 length: 15 residues.

Comment on this clonotype: A junction end diverges from the germline sequence, so it may reflect a read error. The chain carries TRBV6-2 or TRBV6-3 and TRBJ2-7, with D possibly being TRBD2 (5 bases). This CDR3 region has 12 residues. The V gene's germline CDR1 is MNHEY and CDR2 SVGEGT. CDR3 residues: CASGLSSHEQYF. DNA for the CDR3: TGTGCCAGCGGACTGAGCTCCCACGAGCAGTACTTC.

This sequence joins TRBV7-1 and TRBJ2-6, with TRBD1 matching over 10 bases. TRBV7-1 is an ORF, with its function uncertain. The CDR3 has 22 amino acids. Losses at the gene ends were 3 bases for V and 0 bases for J; bases not matched to a gene: 17. CDR3 nucleotides: TGTGCCAGCAGCTCCCTGGCCCCCCCGACAGGGGGCAGTTTCTCTGGGGCCAACGTCCTGACTTTC. Translated, it gives CASSSLAPPTGGSFSGANVLTF.

V usage is TRBV20-1 and J usage is TRBJ1-4; possibly TRBD1 for D (6 bases). This CDR3 contains 13 residues. The ends were cut back, 5 bases at V and 6 bases at J, with 13 bases in the middle. Germline CDR1 DFQATT, CDR2 SNEGSKA (reference sequence). For the CDR3, the DNA is TGCAGTGCTGACGGGGGCTTGGATGAAAAACTGTTTTTT. It is translated as CSADGGLDEKLFF.

This clonotype was found a few times. The chain couples TRBV7-8 to TRBJ2-5; 13 nucleotides line up with TRBD2. The CDR3 runs 18 residues. Trimming took 4 bases from V and 4 from J; bases not matched to a gene: 12. Germline V lookup: CDR1 SGHVS, CDR2 FQNEAQ. The CDR3 sequence is CASSSRLGLAGVVETQYF. CDR3 nucleotide sequence: TGTGCCAGCAGCTCCCGACTTGGACTAGCGGGGGTGGTAGAGACCCAGTACTTC.